The rows below give T cell receptor beta chains drawn from one sample of a study of vaccination effects on CD4 cells after COVID-19. The method was immunoSEQ multiplex PCR; TCRdb's version includes in-frame clones alone and lacks a portion of them. The sample carries over 25,000 clones, approximately 72% recorded once. Their recognized antigens are unknown. The sequencing here drew on CD4+ T cells from PBMCs cultured with SARS-CoV-2 spike peptides, taken before COVID-19 vaccination. These receptor sequences come from a human donor who received a COVID-19 vaccine. Both conserved end residues are part of each CDR3. D genes are given only for firm matches. A clone size is listed for some rows: how often the clone was seen (once, few, many), or a class if it is expanded.

TRBV18	TRBJ1-2	once	.	CASSPDQRYGYTF	TGTGCCAGCTCACCAGACCAGCGCTATGGCTACACCTTC
TRBV11-2	TRBJ2-7	.	.	CASRLSGASRASEQYF	TGTGCCAGCAGACTCTCCGGGGCTAGTAGGGCCAGCGAGCAGTACTTC
TRBV11-2	TRBJ2-1	.	.	CASRNPDFRGSYNEQFF	TGTGCCAGCCGGAACCCGGACTTCCGGGGCTCCTACAATGAGCAGTTCTTC
TRBV3-1/TRBV3-2	TRBJ2-7	few	.	CASSQEGGSYEQYF	TGTGCCAGCAGCCAAGAGGGCGGATCCTACGAGCAGTACTTC
TRBV12-3/TRBV12-4	TRBJ1-1	.	TRBD1	CASTLDRDTEAFF	TGTGCCAGCACCCTGGACAGGGACACTGAAGCTTTCTTT
TRBV7-9	TRBJ2-2	.	.	CASSFEALNTGELFF	TGTGCCAGCAGCTTTGAGGCATTGAACACCGGGGAGCTGTTTTTT
TRBV10-2	TRBJ2-1	.	TRBD2	CASSEPSGGASASNEQFF	TGCGCCAGCAGTGAGCCTAGCGGGGGGGCCAGTGCCTCCAATGAGCAGTTCTTC
TRBV6-5	TRBJ2-5	.	TRBD1	CASSYATGAETQYF	TGTGCCAGCAGTTACGCCACAGGGGCAGAGACCCAGTACTTC
TRBV6-5	TRBJ1-4	.	.	CASRRLGTEKLFF	TGTGCCAGCAGAAGATTAGGAACGGAGAAACTGTTTTTT
TRBV7-2	TRBJ1-2	.	TRBD1	CASSLRRQGALDYGYTF	TGTGCCAGCAGCTTACGAAGACAGGGAGCCCTTGACTATGGCTACACCTTC
TRBV18	TRBJ1-2	.	.	CASSPRGEANYGYTF	TGTGCCAGCTCACCCCGTGGGGAGGCTAACTATGGCTACACCTTC
TRBV18	TRBJ2-1	once	TRBD2	CASSPSGGYNEQFF	TGTGCCAGCTCACCATCGGGAGGGTACAATGAGCAGTTCTTC
TRBV7-2	TRBJ1-3	.	TRBD1	CASSPTGTGGNTIYF	TGTGCCAGCAGTCCTACCGGGACAGGTGGAAACACCATATATTTT